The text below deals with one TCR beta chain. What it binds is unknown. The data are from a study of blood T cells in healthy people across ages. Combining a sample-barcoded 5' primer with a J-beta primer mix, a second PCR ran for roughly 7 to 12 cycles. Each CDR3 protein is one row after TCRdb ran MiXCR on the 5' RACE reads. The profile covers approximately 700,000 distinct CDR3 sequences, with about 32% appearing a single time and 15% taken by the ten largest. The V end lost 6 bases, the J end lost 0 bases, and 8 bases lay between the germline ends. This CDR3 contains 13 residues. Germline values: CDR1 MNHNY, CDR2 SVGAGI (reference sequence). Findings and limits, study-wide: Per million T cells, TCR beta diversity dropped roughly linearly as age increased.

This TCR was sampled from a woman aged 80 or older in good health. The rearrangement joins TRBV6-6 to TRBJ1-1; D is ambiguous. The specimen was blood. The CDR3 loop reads CASRHYMNTEAFF. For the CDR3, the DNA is TGTGCCAGCAGGCACTACATGAACACTGAAGCTTTCTTT.